Following are 27 T cell receptor beta chains from one sample sequenced in a study of shared clonotypes between healthy human individuals. Method: immunoSEQ multiplex PCR; TCRdb's copy keeps in-frame clones and lacks some. The sample lists about 520,000 clones, approximately 78% occurring once. What was sequenced was PBMCs. These receptors originate from a woman aged 40 to 50 in good health. Some clones in this sample may be carry-over from other donors' samples.

This rearrangement joins TRBV29-1 to TRBJ2-7, with D tentatively TRBD2 (6 bases). This CDR3 region has 14 residues. Germline CDR1 SQVTM, CDR2 ANQGSEA. Trimming stripped 6 bases from V and 0 bases from J, with 15 bases between. CDR3: CSVPTREHSYEQYF. The CDR3 DNA is TGCAGCGTCCCGACCCGGGAGCACTCCTACGAGCAGTACTTC.

This clone was observed once. This likely came from a read error, as a far larger clone is one base away. V and J are TRBV29-1 and TRBJ1-2; D remains unclear. The germline V gene encodes CDR1 SQVTM and CDR2 ANQGSEA. The CDR3 contains 12 residues. The DNA for the CDR3 is TGCAGCGTTGAAGACCATAACTATGGCTACATCTTC. As protein: CSVEDHNYGYIF.

The chain employs TRBV11-2 and TRBJ2-7; D possibly matches TRBD1 or TRBD2 (5 bases each). Germline values: CDR1 SGHAT, CDR2 FQNNGV. V was clipped by 2 bases and J by 6 bases, with 17 bases between them. This CDR3 has 15 amino acids. This CDR3 is CASSLPPRGQGEQYF. Here the CDR3 DNA reads TGTGCCAGCAGCTTACCCCCCAGAGGGCAGGGCGAGCAGTACTTC.

The sample holds a few counts of this clone. The chain uses TRBV5-1 and TRBJ2-7; TRBD2 agrees at 8 bases. This CDR3 has 15 residues. V dropped 0 bases and J dropped 4; count of bases not matched to a gene: 6. Looked up from germline, CDR1 is SGHRS and CDR2 is YFSETQ. CDR3 sequence reads: CASSLVPGLGYEQYF. CDR3 in DNA: TGCGCCAGCAGCTTGGTCCCGGGACTAGGGTACGAGCAGTACTTC.

This clone has only one observation. The rearrangement links TRBV5-1 to TRBJ2-5; D gene unclear. Trimming removed 4 bases at V and 2 bases at J, with 12 bases between. CDR1 is SGHRS and CDR2 is YFSETQ in the germline V gene. There are 14 residues in the CDR3. The CDR3 coding sequence is TGCGCCAGCAGCGCATACAGATCTCAAGAGACCCAGTACTTC. This codes for CASSAYRSQETQYF.

In this sample, this clone turned up once. This sequence joins TRBV27 and TRBJ2-7; unclear D gene. The germline V and J ends were trimmed by 6 bases and 4 bases, with 13 bases remaining between them. Germline assignment: CDR1 MNHEY and CDR2 SMNVEV (reference sequence). The CDR3 totals 13 residues. CDR3 amino acids: CASSSLGAYEQYF. The CDR3 DNA reads as TGTGCCAGCAGCTCACTCGGTGCTTACGAGCAGTACTTC.

The chain uses TRBV5-6 and TRBJ2-5; D uncertain. Trimming shortened V by 4 bases and J by 0 bases, and 13 bases separated the two germline ends. The CDR3 extends over 15 amino acids. Germline CDR1 and CDR2: SGHDT and YYEEEE. The CDR3 loop is CASSLFGVDQETQYF. Written as DNA, the CDR3 is TGTGCCAGCAGCCTCTTTGGGGTGGACCAAGAGACCCAGTACTTC.

This chain links TRBV5-4 with TRBJ2-7, with D uncertain. This CDR3 has 17 amino acids. Trimming pared 0 bases from V and 2 bases from J, leaving 18 bases between. The germline V gene encodes CDR1 SGHNT and CDR2 YYREEE (reference sequence). CDR3 sequence (DNA): TGTGCCAGCAGCTTGGGAGGTTTTAGGCGGAGAACCTACGAGCAGTACTTC. This sequence encodes CASSLGGFRRRTYEQYF.

The chain joins TRBV7-8 to TRBJ2-5; D is ambiguous. CDR3 length: 15 residues. Trimming shortened V by 1 base and J by 0 bases, and 9 bases separated the two germline ends. Germline CDR1 reads SGHVS; CDR2 reads FQNEAQ. CDR3 in DNA: TGTGCCAGCAGCTTAGTCCTGAGACACCAAGAGACCCAGTACTTC. Amino acid sequence: CASSLVLRHQETQYF.

The chain carries TRBV4-1 and TRBJ2-2; the D call may be TRBD1 or TRBD2 (5 bases each). The germline gives CDR1 MGHRA, CDR2 YSYEKL. V dropped 1 base and J dropped 6 bases, with 18 bases sitting between them. The CDR3 is made up of 17 amino acids. This chain's CDR3 is CASSQGHGGIRPGELFF. CDR3 DNA sequence: TGCGCCAGCAGCCAAGGCCATGGGGGAATACGCCCCGGGGAGCTGTTTTTT.

The J gene is TRBJ1-1, the V gene TRBV7-9; weak D call: TRBD1 (5 bases). Trimming took off 5 bases at V and 0 bases at J, with 10 bases between the two ends. Per germline, CDR1 SEHNR and CDR2 FQNEAQ (reference sequence). The CDR3 extends over 14 amino acids. In DNA, the CDR3 is TGTGCCAGCAGCCGACAGAATCTGAACACTGAAGCTTTCTTT. Encoded protein: CASSRQNLNTEAFF.

The chain carries TRBV7-2 and TRBJ2-5; D is undetermined. The CDR3 loop spans 13 amino acids. The germline V gene encodes CDR1 SGHTA and CDR2 FQGNSA. V was shortened by 3 bases and J by 2 bases, with 7 bases between the two germline ends. The CDR3 loop is CASSFGGQETQYF. The CDR3 DNA reads TGTGCCAGCAGCTTCGGCGGACAAGAGACCCAGTACTTC.

There are a few counts of this clone. The J gene is TRBJ1-6, the V gene TRBV6-5, with D hard to call. The CDR3 loop spans 15 amino acids. Looked up from germline, CDR1 is MNHEY and CDR2 is SVGAGI. V was trimmed by 4 bases and J by 9 bases, leaving 16 bases between them. CDR3 coding DNA: TGTGCCAGCAGTTCCTTGCGGAAAGAAACTTCACCCCTCCACTTT. This encodes CASSSLRKETSPLHF.

The V call is TRBV14, the J call TRBJ1-3; D gene uncertain. Germline CDR1 is SGHDN and CDR2 is FVKESK. CDR3 size: 17 residues. Trimming stripped 0 bases from V and 4 bases from J, with 16 bases between. The CDR3 region has the DNA TGTGCCAGCAGCCAAGATGAGTTGATGGAATCGGGAAACACCATATATTTT. It translates to CASSQDELMESGNTIYF.

This clone came up a few times. The chain uses TRBV9 and TRBJ1-4; a weak D match, TRBD1 (6 bases). Germline V gene lookup returns CDR1 SGDLS and CDR2 YYNGEE. This CDR3 is built from 15 residues. Trimming shortened V by 4 bases and J by 5 bases, and 15 bases separated the two germline ends. The CDR3 nucleotides are TGTGCCAGCAGCCCCCGGACAGCCGTGAATGAAAAACTGTTTTTT. This sequence encodes CASSPRTAVNEKLFF.

V usage is TRBV27 and J usage is TRBJ1-1; D is unclear. This CDR3 is built from 11 residues. Trimming stripped 3 bases from V and 8 bases from J, with 7 bases between. Per the germline V gene, CDR1 is MNHEY and CDR2 is SMNVEV (reference sequence). The CDR3 loop reads CASSFRGEAFF. CDR3 sequence (DNA): TGTGCCAGCAGTTTCCGCGGCGAAGCTTTCTTT.

The chain recombines TRBV6-1 with TRBJ1-2; a weak D match, TRBD1 (5 bases). Germline V gives CDR1 MNHNS, CDR2 SASEGT. V lost 7 bases to trimming and J lost 2 bases, with 14 bases between them. The CDR3 extends over 14 amino acids. The CDR3 reads CASIQSGPNYGYTF. The CDR3 DNA reads as TGTGCCAGCATCCAATCGGGGCCAAACTATGGCTACACCTTC.

The chain is built from TRBV9 and TRBJ2-7, with 10 positions matching TRBD1. This CDR3 comprises 15 residues. Germline V gene sequence: CDR1 SGDLS, CDR2 YYNGEE. Trimming cost V 4 bases and J 5 bases; bases outside gene matches: 9. CDR3 region: CASSTAGQGFHEQYF. CDR3 DNA: TGTGCCAGCAGCACTGCGGGACAGGGGTTCCACGAGCAGTACTTC.

The chain is built from TRBV18 and TRBJ2-1, with 9 bases aligning to TRBD2. This CDR3 has 15 residues. Trimming cost V 3 bases and J 7 bases; bases outside gene matches: 7. Germline loops: CDR1 KGHSH, CDR2 LQKENI. CDR3 in amino acids: CASSPTQLAGNEQFF. The CDR3, as DNA: TGTGCCAGCTCACCGACTCAGCTAGCGGGGAATGAGCAGTTCTTC.

The V gene is TRBV9, the J gene TRBJ2-5; possibly TRBD2 for D (7 bases). The CDR3 covers 16 residues. V was cut by 0 bases and J by 1 base, with 13 bases left in between. Germline CDR1 reads SGDLS; CDR2 reads YYNGEE. DNA of the CDR3: TGTGCCAGCAGCGTAGCGGGGGGCAGGGGCCAAGAGACCCAGTACTTC. It specifies CASSVAGGRGQETQYF.

This clone was seen only once. The chain is built from TRBV2 and TRBJ2-3; maybe TRBD2 (6 bases). CDR1 is SNHLY and CDR2 is FYNNEI in the germline V gene. CDR3 length equals 14 residues. V gave up 3 bases and J gave up 2 bases, with 9 bases separating them. The chain's CDR3 is CASSDPGVTDTQYF. In DNA, the CDR3 is TGTGCCAGCAGTGACCCGGGAGTCACAGATACGCAGTATTTT.

Notes on this clone: At the DNA level, this CDR3 is encoded by other sequences in the same sample as well. The rearrangement joins TRBV5-1 to TRBJ1-1; perhaps TRBD1 as D (6 bases). The germline V gene encodes CDR1 SGHRS and CDR2 YFSETQ. The CDR3 length is 14 residues. V gave up 0 bases and J gave up 1 base, with 7 bases separating them. CDR3 loop: CASSLVGANTEAFF. The CDR3 region has the DNA TGCGCCAGCAGCTTGGTGGGGGCGAACACTGAAGCTTTCTTT.

The V gene is TRBV18, the J gene TRBJ1-2; D might be TRBD1 (6 bases). The CDR3 sequence is 17 residues long. The germline CDR1 and CDR2 sequences are KGHSH and LQKENI. Trimming left V 2 bases short and J 0 bases short, with 16 bases between. CDR3 bases: TGTGCCAGCTCACCAACAGGGCTATCGTCAACTAACTATGGCTACACCTTC. Amino acid sequence: CASSPTGLSSTNYGYTF.

This clone was seen a few times. The chain uses TRBV7-6 and TRBJ1-1; 8 bases line up with TRBD1. In germline, CDR1 is SGHVS, CDR2 FNYEAQ. The trim removed 5 bases at V and 8 bases at J, leaving 10 bases unmatched. The CDR3 loop spans 14 amino acids. CDR3 DNA sequence: TGTGCCAGCAGCCCTAAACGACAGGGGTGGGAAGCTTTCTTT. Its protein is CASSPKRQGWEAFF.

There are a few counts of this clone. V and J are TRBV5-4 and TRBJ2-1; TRBD2 agrees at 15 bases. The CDR3 loop spans 16 amino acids. The germline V gene has CDR1 SGHNT and CDR2 YYREEE (reference sequence). With V trimmed by 4 bases and J by 6 bases, 5 bases remained unmatched. CDR3 sequence (DNA): TGTGCCAGCAGCCCAGGACTAGCGGGAGGGCTCAATGAGCAGTTCTTC. It codes for CASSPGLAGGLNEQFF.

V is TRBV15 and J is TRBJ1-2; D is ambiguous. V was cut by 0 bases and J by 8 bases, with 10 bases left in between. Germline CDR1 reads LNHNV; CDR2 reads YYDKDF (reference sequence). This CDR3 contains 13 residues. The CDR3 DNA sequence: TGTGCCACCAGCAGAGAAGTTGGGCAAGGCTACACCTTC. Translating gives CATSREVGQGYTF.

This clone was detected only a few times. The gene calls are TRBV6-5 and TRBJ2-7; D is perhaps TRBD2 (5 bases). The germline V and J ends were trimmed by 1 base and 2 bases, with 12 bases remaining between them. The CDR3 is 15 residues long. The germline CDR1 and CDR2 sequences are MNHEY and SVGAGI. For the CDR3, the DNA is TGTGCCAGCAGTTACTACGGACGGGGAACCTACGAGCAGTACTTC. It specifies CASSYYGRGTYEQYF.